These T cell receptor beta chains were read from a single sample in a study of PD-1 blockade in classical Hodgkin lymphoma. The protocol was immunoSEQ multiplex PCR, while the TCRdb copy is restricted to in-frame clones and leaves out a portion. The data contain under 60,000 clones, about 89% of them singletons. The source was peripheral blood mononuclear cells (PBMCs), collected before the fourth cycle of nivolumab. Receptor source: a human donor with classical Hodgkin lymphoma. Each CDR3 is given with its conserved first and last residue. A D gene is named only where the DNA matches it firmly. Clone size is not always given. Where it is, it says once, few, many or a class for expanded clones.

V	D	J	size	DNA	CDR3
TRBV5-4	.	TRBJ1-1	.	TGTGCCAGCAGCTTGTGGGAGTTGACTGAAGCTTTCTTT	CASSLWELTEAFF
TRBV7-8	.	TRBJ1-2	.	TGTGCCAGCAGCTTAAAGTCCGGGGCCGGCTACACCTTC	CASSLKSGAGYTF
TRBV27	TRBD2	TRBJ2-1	.	TGTGCCAGCAGACTCCGGACTAGCGGGACCGACACTGAGCAGTTCTTC	CASRLRTSGTDTEQFF
TRBV9	TRBD2	TRBJ2-1	.	TGTGCCAGCAGCCCCTATAGCGGGGGAAGCTACAATGAGCAGTTCTTC	CASSPYSGGSYNEQFF
TRBV5-4	TRBD2	TRBJ2-1	.	TGTGCCAGCAGGGATACTAGCGGCAGCTCCTACAATGAGCAGTTCTTC	CASRDTSGSSYNEQFF
TRBV2	.	TRBJ2-4	.	TGTGCCAGCAGTCGCGACAGTGATAAAAACATTCAGTACTTC	CASSRDSDKNIQYF
TRBV28	TRBD1	TRBJ2-1	.	TGTGCCAGCAGTTGGACAGGGGGTTGGTATGAGCAGTTCTTC	CASSWTGGWYEQFF
TRBV21-1	.	TRBJ2-1	.	TGTGCCAGCAGCAAAGAGCTACAGGGGAGCTCCTACAATGAGCAGTTCTTC	CASSKELQGSSYNEQFF
TRBV5-1	TRBD2	TRBJ2-1	few	TGCGCCAGCAGCTTGGCCATAGCGGGAGTAAACAATGAGCAGTTCTTC	CASSLAIAGVNNEQFF
TRBV7-3	.	TRBJ2-1	.	TGTGCCAGCAGCTTAAATTCCAATGAGCAGTTCTTC	CASSLNSNEQFF
TRBV7-2	TRBD2	TRBJ2-7	.	TGTGCCAGCAGCTTACCAGGACTAGCTTTCCCCTACGAGCAGTACTTC	CASSLPGLAFPYEQYF
TRBV4-2	.	TRBJ1-1	.	TGTGCCAGCAGCCAAAATCCCCTTCGCCGGGACGAGATTTTGAACACTGAAGCTTTCTTT	CASSQNPLRRDEILNTEAFF
TRBV6-1	.	TRBJ1-2	.	TGTGCCAGCAGCAAAGGGGGGTCAGCTAACTATGGCTACACCTTC	CASSKGGSANYGYTF
TRBV11-2	TRBD2	TRBJ2-1	.	TGTGCCAGCAGCCTTCAGCGGGGGCCAGGTGAGCAGTTCTTC	CASSLQRGPGEQFF
TRBV7-6	TRBD2	TRBJ2-1	.	TGTGCCAGCAGCTTAACTAGCGGGGTGTCCTACAATGAGCAGTTCTTC	CASSLTSGVSYNEQFF
TRBV27	.	TRBJ2-7	.	TGTGCCAGCAGTTTATCTCCAGGGAGCGAGCAGTACTTC	CASSLSPGSEQYF
TRBV19	.	TRBJ2-7	.	TGTGCCAGTAGTCTAGGCTACGAGCAGTACTTC	CASSLGYEQYF
TRBV11-1	TRBD2	TRBJ2-7	.	TGTGCCAGCAGCCCCCGGGAGCGGGGGATCTACGAGCAGTACTTC	CASSPRERGIYEQYF
TRBV11-2	TRBD1	TRBJ1-5	.	TGTGCCAGCAGCTTAGGGAGGGGACAGAACAATCAGCCCCAGCATTTT	CASSLGRGQNNQPQHF
TRBV14	TRBD1	TRBJ2-7	few	TGTGCCAGCGCCGGGACAGGGTACGAGCAGTACTTC	CASAGTGYEQYF
TRBV9	TRBD2	TRBJ2-7	few	TGTGCCAGCAGCGTAGGAGATAGCGGGAGGAGGGACGAGCAGTACTTC	CASSVGDSGRRDEQYF
TRBV28	TRBD1	TRBJ1-2	.	TGTGCCAGCACCTTTACTCGGACAGGGACCTATGGCTACACCTTC	CASTFTRTGTYGYTF
TRBV4-1	TRBD2	TRBJ2-1	.	TGCGCCAGCAGCCAAGAATGGACTAGCGGAGACAATGAGCAGTTCTTC	CASSQEWTSGDNEQFF
TRBV5-4	TRBD1	TRBJ2-7	.	TGTGCCAGCAGCTCTGGGACAGGGGGTTACGAGCAGTACTTC	CASSSGTGGYEQYF
TRBV5-4	.	TRBJ2-3	.	TGTGCCAGCAGCATGGACAGAGGCCCCACAGATACGCAGTATTTT	CASSMDRGPTDTQYF
TRBV11-3	TRBD1	TRBJ2-2	.	TGTGCCAGTGAGAACCGGACAGGCGTCACCGGGGAGCTGTTTTTT	CASENRTGVTGELFF
TRBV7-6	.	TRBJ2-7	.	TGTGCCAGCAGCTTAGCTACCCTGGGCGAGCAGTACTTC	CASSLATLGEQYF
TRBV7-9	TRBD1	TRBJ2-3	.	TGTGCCAGCAGCCTTCCTCCTAGGGGGCTAACAGATACGCAGTATTTT	CASSLPPRGLTDTQYF
TRBV7-9	.	TRBJ2-5	.	TGTGCCAGCAGCTTAGCGTGGGGGGAGACCCAGTACTTC	CASSLAWGETQYF
TRBV19	TRBD1	TRBJ2-5	.	TGTGCCAGTAGTCCCCGGACAGGGGGCGGAGAGACCCAGTACTTC	CASSPRTGGGETQYF
TRBV27	.	TRBJ2-7	.	TGTGCCAGCACCGGACGGCTCGCCGAGCAGTACTTC	CASTGRLAEQYF
TRBV4-2	TRBD2	TRBJ2-1	.	TGTGCCAGCAGCCAAGATCCAGCGGGGCACTCCTACAATGAGCAGTTCTTC	CASSQDPAGHSYNEQFF
TRBV7-9	.	TRBJ2-7	.	TGTGCCAGCAGCTCACACAGAGTTCGTAGCTACGAGCAGTACTTC	CASSSHRVRSYEQYF
TRBV2	.	TRBJ2-2	once	TGTGCCAGCAGTGAATTGGGGGCGAACACCGGGGAGCTGTTTTTT	CASSELGANTGELFF
TRBV11-2	.	TRBJ1-6	.	TGTGCCAGCAGACTTCCTAATTCACCCCTCCACTTT	CASRLPNSPLHF
TRBV7-2	TRBD1	TRBJ2-1	.	TGTGCCAGCAGCTTAATACAGGGGGCATACTCCTACAATGAGCAGTTCTTC	CASSLIQGAYSYNEQFF
TRBV19	.	TRBJ2-3	.	TGTGCCAGTAGTATTTTGTCGGGAATCGCCACAGATACGCAGTATTTT	CASSILSGIATDTQYF
TRBV27	TRBD1	TRBJ1-2	.	TGTGCCAGCAGTTTTGACAGGGGATACTATGGCTACACCTTC	CASSFDRGYYGYTF
TRBV11-2	TRBD1	TRBJ2-7	.	TGTGCCAGCAGCCAGGACAGGGCGAAGTTCAACGAGCAGTACTTC	CASSQDRAKFNEQYF
TRBV28	.	TRBJ1-5	few	TGTGCCAGCAGTAGTATGCGGTTCAATCAGCCCCAGCATTTT	CASSSMRFNQPQHF
TRBV7-9	.	TRBJ1-2	.	TGTGCCAGCAGCTCTTGGCAGGGAGACTATGGCTACACCTTC	CASSSWQGDYGYTF
TRBV10-2	TRBD1	TRBJ2-7	.	TGCGCCAGCAGGAGGACAGGGGCCGCCGCCGTGTACTACGAGCAGTACTTC	CASRRTGAAAVYYEQYF
TRBV6-5	.	TRBJ2-3	.	TGTGCCAGCAGTTCGGGCGTTGGTTTGCCGCAGTATTTT	CASSSGVGLPQYF
TRBV7-5	.	TRBJ2-7	.	TGTGTCAGAAGCTTAGGGGCGGGAGCGATCCCTAATACACTCTACGAGCAGTACTTC	CVRSLGAGAIPNTLYEQYF
TRBV9	TRBD2	TRBJ2-1	.	TGTGCCAGCAGCGTCGGGACTAGCGGGAGTAAAAGCTCCTACAATGAGCAGTTCTTC	CASSVGTSGSKSSYNEQFF
TRBV9	.	TRBJ2-1	.	TGTGCCAGCGCAGAGAGTCGTGGGGGGCAGTTCTTC	CASAESRGGQFF
TRBV9	.	TRBJ2-3	.	TGTGCCAGCAGCGTAGAGGTCCAGAACGAGGATACGCAGTATTTT	CASSVEVQNEDTQYF